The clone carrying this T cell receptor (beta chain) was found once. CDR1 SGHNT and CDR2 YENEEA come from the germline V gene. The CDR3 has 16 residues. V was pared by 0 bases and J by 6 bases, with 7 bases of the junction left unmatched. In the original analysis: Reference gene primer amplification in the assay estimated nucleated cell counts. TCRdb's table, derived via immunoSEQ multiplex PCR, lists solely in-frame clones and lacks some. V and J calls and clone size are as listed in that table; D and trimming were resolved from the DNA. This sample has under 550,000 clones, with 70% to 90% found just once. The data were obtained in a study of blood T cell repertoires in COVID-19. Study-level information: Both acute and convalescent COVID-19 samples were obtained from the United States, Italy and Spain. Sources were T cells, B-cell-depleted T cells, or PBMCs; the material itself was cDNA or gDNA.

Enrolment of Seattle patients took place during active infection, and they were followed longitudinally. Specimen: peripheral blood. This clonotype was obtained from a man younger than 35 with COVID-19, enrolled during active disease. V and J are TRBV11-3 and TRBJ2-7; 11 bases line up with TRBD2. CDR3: CASSLDGTSGSPEQYF. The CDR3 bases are TGTGCCAGCAGCTTAGATGGAACTAGCGGGAGTCCCGAGCAGTACTTC. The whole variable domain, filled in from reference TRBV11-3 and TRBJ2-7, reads EAGVVQSPRYKIIEKKQPVAFWCNPISGHNTLYWYLQNLGQGPELLIRYENEEAVDDSQLPKDRFSAERLKGVDSTLKIQPAELGDSAVYLCASSLDGTSGSPEQYFGPGTRLTVT.